A single T cell receptor beta chain is shown here with its context. Repertoires were generated with immunoSEQ multiplex PCR, while TCRdb's copy carries only in-frame clones and drops some. The repertoire holds about 680,000 clones, with 92% as singletons. CD45RO negativity and positive selection for CCR7 defined naive CD8 cells, a population that excluded terminally differentiated effector memory CD45RA+ cells. Trimming stripped 6 bases from V and 5 bases from J, with 14 bases between. CDR3 length: 14 residues. CDR1 is SNHLY, CDR2 FYNNEI, per germline. The data derive from a study of shared clonotypes between healthy human individuals. Study overall: Used for every donor were three CD4 naive, three CD4 memory, two CD8 naive and one CD8 memory plate.

Material for sequencing was naive CD8+ T cells sorted from blood. The chain combines TRBV2 with TRBJ1-5, with TRBD1 as a possible D gene (5 bases). The receptor comes from a man aged 25-45 years in good health. The CDR3 reads CASRGTGVHQPQHF. In DNA form, the CDR3 reads TGTGCCAGCAGGGGGACGGGGGTTCATCAGCCCCAGCATTTT.